A few counts support the clone carrying this T cell receptor (beta chain). A second PCR of 7 to 11 cycles used a sample-barcoded 5' primer and a J-beta primer mix. TCRdb redid the calling of the 5' RACE reads with MiXCR, one entry per CDR3 protein. The table lists about 1.4 million distinct CDR3 sequences, 45% to 70% of them singletons. The record originates from a study of blood T cells in healthy people across ages. CDR1 and CDR2 from the germline V gene are LGHNA and YNFKEQ. V lost 8 bases and J lost 0, with 8 bases in between. The CDR3 length is 13 residues. J is TRBJ2-4 and V is TRBV4-2; no clear D gene. This TCR was sampled from a man younger than 30 in good health. The material sequenced was blood. CDR3 sequence reads: CASGDQAKNIQYF. CDR3 coding DNA: TGTGCCAGCGGGGATCAAGCCAAAAACATTCAGTACTTC.